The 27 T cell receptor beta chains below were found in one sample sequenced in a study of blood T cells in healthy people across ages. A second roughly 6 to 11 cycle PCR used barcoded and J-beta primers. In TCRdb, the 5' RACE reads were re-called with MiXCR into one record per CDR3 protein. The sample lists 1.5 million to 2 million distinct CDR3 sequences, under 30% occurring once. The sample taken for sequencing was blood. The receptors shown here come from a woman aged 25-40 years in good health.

CDR3 coding DNA: TGTGCCAGCAGCAGGCGGGACGGAACAAACTATGGCTACACCTTC. Its protein is CASSRRDGTNYGYTF. The chain has TRBV5-6 and TRBJ1-2; maybe TRBD1 (5 bases). V was cut by 4 bases and J by 2 bases, with 15 bases left in between. Per germline, CDR1 SGHDT and CDR2 YYEEEE. CDR3 length: 15 amino acids.

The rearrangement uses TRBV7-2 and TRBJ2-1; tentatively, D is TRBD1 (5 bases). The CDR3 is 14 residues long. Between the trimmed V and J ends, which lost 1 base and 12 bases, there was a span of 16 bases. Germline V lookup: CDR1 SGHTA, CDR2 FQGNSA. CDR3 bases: TGTGCCAGCAGCTTAGATCCAGGGTCCATACTGCAGTTCTTC. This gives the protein CASSLDPGSILQFF.

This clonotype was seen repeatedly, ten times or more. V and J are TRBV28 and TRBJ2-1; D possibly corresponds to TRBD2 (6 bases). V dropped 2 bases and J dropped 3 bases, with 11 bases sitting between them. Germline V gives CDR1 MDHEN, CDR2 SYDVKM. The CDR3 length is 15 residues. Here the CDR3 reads CASSLIADNYNEQFF. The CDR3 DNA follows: TGTGCCAGCAGTTTAATAGCGGACAACTACAATGAGCAGTTCTTC.

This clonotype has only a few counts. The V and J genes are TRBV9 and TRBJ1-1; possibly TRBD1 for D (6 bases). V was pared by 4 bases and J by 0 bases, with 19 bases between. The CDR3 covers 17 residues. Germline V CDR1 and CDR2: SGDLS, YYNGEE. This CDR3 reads CASSRGGGDAMNTEAFF. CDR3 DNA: TGTGCCAGCAGCCGAGGGGGGGGAGATGCCATGAACACTGAAGCTTTCTTT.

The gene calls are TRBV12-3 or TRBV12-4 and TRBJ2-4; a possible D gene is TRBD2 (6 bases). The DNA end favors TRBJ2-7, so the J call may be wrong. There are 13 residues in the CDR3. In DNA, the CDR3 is TGTGCCAGCACCGGGGGAAATGCCGGCGAGCAGTACTTC. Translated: CASTGGNAGEQYF.

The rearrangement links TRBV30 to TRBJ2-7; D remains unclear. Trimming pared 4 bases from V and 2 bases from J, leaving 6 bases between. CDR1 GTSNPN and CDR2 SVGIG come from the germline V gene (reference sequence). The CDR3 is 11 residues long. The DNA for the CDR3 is TGTGCCTGGAAATCTACCTACGAGCAGTACTTC. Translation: CAWKSTYEQYF.

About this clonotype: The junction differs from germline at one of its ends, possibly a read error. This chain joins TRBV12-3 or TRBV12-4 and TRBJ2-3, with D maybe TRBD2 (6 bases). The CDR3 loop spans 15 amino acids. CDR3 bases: TGTGCCAGCAGTTTAGTAGGAACTAGCACAGATATGCAGTATTTT. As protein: CASSLVGTSTDMQYF.

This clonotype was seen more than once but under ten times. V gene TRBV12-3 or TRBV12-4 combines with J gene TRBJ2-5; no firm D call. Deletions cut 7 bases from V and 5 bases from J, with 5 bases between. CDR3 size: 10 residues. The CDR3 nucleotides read TGTGCCAGCATCAAGGAGACCCAGTACTTC. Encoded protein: CASIKETQYF.

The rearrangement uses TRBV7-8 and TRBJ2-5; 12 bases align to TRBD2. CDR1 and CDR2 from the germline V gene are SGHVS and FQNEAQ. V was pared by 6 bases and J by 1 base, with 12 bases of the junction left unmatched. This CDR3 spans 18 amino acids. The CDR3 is CASRIGLAGLGVQETQYF. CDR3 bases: TGTGCCAGCAGGATAGGACTAGCGGGATTGGGGGTCCAAGAGACCCAGTACTTC.

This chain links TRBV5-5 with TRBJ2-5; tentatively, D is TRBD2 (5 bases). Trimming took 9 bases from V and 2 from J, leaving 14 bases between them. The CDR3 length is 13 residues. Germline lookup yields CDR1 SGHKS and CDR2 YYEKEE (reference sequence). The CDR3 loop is CATSLASQETQYF. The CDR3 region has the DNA TGTGCCACCTCTTTAGCGTCTCAAGAGACCCAGTACTTC.

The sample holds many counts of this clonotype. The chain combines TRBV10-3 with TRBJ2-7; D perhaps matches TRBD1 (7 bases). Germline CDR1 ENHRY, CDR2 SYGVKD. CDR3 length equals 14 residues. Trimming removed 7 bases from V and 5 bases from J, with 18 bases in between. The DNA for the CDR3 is TGTGCCATCAATAAGGCAGGGGGGACTCACGAGCAGTACTTC. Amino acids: CAINKAGGTHEQYF.

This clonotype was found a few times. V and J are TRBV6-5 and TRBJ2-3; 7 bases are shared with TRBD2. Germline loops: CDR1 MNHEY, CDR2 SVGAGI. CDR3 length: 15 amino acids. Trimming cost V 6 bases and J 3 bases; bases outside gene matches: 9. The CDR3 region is CASRPADGGTDTQYF. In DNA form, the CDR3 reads TGTGCCAGCAGGCCGGCCGACGGGGGGACAGATACGCAGTATTTT.

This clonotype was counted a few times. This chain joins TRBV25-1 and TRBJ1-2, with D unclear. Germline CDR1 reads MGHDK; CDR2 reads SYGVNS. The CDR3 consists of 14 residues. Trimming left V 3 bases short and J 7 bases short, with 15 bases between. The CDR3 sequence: CASSDTSFYTGYTF. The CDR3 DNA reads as TGTGCCAGCAGTGATACCAGCTTCTATACTGGCTACACCTTC.

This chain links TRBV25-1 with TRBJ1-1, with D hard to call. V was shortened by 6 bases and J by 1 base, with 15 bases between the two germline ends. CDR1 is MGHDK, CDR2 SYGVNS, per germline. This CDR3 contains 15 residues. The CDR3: CASSLEWPGNTEAFF. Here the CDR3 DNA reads TGTGCCAGCAGCCTTGAGTGGCCGGGGAACACTGAAGCTTTCTTT.

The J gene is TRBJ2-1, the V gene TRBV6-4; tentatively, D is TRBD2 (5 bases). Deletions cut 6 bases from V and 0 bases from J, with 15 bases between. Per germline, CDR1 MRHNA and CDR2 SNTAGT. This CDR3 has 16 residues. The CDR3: CASRRVGESSYNEQFF. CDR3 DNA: TGTGCCAGCAGGAGGGTTGGTGAGAGCTCCTACAATGAGCAGTTCTTC.

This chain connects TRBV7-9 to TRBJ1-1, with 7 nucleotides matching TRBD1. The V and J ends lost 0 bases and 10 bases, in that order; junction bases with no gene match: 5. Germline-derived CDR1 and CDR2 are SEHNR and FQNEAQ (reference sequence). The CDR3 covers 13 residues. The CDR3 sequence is CASSLAEGGAAFF. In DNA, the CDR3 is TGTGCCAGCAGCTTAGCAGAAGGGGGCGCAGCTTTCTTT.

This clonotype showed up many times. CDR3 loop: CSGQRSYNEQFF. For the CDR3, the DNA is TGCAGCGGGCAACGCTCCTACAATGAGCAGTTCTTC. V usage is TRBV29-1 and J usage is TRBJ2-1; D not certain. V gave up 7 bases and J gave up 0 bases, with 7 bases separating them. CDR1 SQVTM and CDR2 ANQGSEA come from the germline V gene. The CDR3 length is 12 residues.

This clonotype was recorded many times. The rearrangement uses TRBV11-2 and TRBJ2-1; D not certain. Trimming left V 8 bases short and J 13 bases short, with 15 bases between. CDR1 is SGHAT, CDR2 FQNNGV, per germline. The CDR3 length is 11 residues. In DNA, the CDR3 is TGTGCCAGCGGGTTGGGGTCTACCCAGTTCTTC. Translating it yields CASGLGSTQFF.

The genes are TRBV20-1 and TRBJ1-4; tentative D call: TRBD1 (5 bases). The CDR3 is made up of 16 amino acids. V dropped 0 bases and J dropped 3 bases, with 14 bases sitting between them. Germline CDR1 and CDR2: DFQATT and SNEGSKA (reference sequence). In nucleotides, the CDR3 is TGCAGTGCTAGAGATCTCCGGGGGTCCTCTAATGAAAAACTGTTTTTT. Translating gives CSARDLRGSSNEKLFF.

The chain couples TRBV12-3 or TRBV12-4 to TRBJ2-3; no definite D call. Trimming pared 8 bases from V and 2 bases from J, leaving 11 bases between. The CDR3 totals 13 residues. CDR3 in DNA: TGTGCCAGCGGTTCCCCGATCACAGATACGCAGTATTTT. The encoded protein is CASGSPITDTQYF.

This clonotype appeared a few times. CDR3 loop: CASSADSRTGELFF. In DNA, the CDR3 is TGTGCCAGCAGCGCGGACTCCCGCACCGGGGAGCTGTTTTTT. This chain joins TRBV12-3 or TRBV12-4 and TRBJ2-2; tentative D call: TRBD2 (5 bases). This CDR3 spans 14 amino acids. V lost 6 bases and J lost 4, with 12 bases in between.

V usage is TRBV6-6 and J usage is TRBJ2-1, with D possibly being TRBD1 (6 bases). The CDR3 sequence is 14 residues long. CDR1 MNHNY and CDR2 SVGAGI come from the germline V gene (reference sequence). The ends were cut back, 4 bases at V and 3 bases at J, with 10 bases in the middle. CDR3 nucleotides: TGTGCCAGCAGTTTCCTGGACAGCTACAATGAGCAGTTCTTC. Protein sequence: CASSFLDSYNEQFF.

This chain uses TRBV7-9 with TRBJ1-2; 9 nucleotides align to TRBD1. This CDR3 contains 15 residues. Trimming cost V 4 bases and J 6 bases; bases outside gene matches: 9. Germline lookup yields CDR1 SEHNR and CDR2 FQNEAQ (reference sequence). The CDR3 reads CASSYPTGGGNGYTF. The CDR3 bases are TGTGCCAGCAGCTACCCTACAGGGGGCGGGAATGGCTACACCTTC.

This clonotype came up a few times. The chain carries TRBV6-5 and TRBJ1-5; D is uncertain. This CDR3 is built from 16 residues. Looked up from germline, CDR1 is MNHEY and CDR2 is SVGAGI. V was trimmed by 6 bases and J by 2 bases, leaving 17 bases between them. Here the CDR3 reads CASRPLERGGNQPQHF. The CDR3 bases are TGTGCCAGCAGACCATTGGAGCGCGGAGGCAATCAGCCCCAGCATTTT.

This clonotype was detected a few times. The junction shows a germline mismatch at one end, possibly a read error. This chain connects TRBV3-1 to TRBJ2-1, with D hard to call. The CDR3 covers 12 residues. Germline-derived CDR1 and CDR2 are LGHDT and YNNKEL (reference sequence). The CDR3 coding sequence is TGTGCCAGCATCCAAATAGGGTTCGAGCAGTTCTTC. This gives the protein CASIQIGFEQFF.

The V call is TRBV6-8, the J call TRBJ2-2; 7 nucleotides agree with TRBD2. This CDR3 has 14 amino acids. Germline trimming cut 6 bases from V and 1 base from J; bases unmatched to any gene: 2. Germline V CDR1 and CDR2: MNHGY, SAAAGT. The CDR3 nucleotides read TGTGCCAGCAGATGCGGGGGGAACACCGGGGAGCTGTTTTTT. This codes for CASRCGGNTGELFF.

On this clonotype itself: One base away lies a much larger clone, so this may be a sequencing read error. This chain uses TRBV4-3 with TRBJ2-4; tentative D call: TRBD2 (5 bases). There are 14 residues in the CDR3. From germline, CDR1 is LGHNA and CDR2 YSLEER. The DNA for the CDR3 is TGCGTCAGCAGCCAAAACAGCGGCAAAAACATTCAGTACTTC. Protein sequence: CVSSQNSGKNIQYF.